This T cell receptor beta chain originates from a study of cytomegalovirus exposure and HLA in healthy donors (dated by TCRdb to 2016 to 2017). The study in broad terms: In an earlier analysis of 587 of the donors, 276 Gb of sequence data and about 110 million unique TCR beta sequences from 150 million to 200 million T cells were reported. Approximately 300 gigabases of sequencing data and 80 million or so unique TCR sequences were included in an early release covering over 600 HLA-typed donors. The genetic ancestry cluster associated with self-reported Caucasian donors included around 76% of the approximately 400 genotyped donors. The study aimed to test whether cataloging public T cell receptors could reveal signatures of past pathogen exposure. The study profiled the T cell repertoires of under 850 subjects by immunosequencing and related them to cytomegalovirus serostatus. A separate validation cohort of approximately 120 different subjects was used in addition to the 666-subject first cohort. High-throughput TCR immunosequencing, statistical association of individual TCRs with disease status, and machine learning were combined to predict cytomegalovirus infection status. To study patterns of TCR occurrence, a later analysis re-analyzed previously published TCR beta repertoires from several hundred donors and added high-resolution HLA genotyping. Rather than using new phenotypic data, the later analysis identified candidate immune exposures from TCR beta sequences and from how often those sequences occurred across donors. To decide whether each TCR beta V gene segment behaved as functional or pseudogenic, an earlier analysis of some 580 of the donors relied on high-throughput TCR beta sequencing. Donor age, sex, ethnicity and CMV serostatus were compiled together with the repertoire data. In a later genetic analysis, genome-wide SNP genotypes for about 55% of the roughly 700 donors were used, and that subset was treated as a discovery cohort. All discovery cohort repertoires had been generated on a single sequencing platform. Both class I and class II loci were covered by HLA typing, at four-digit resolution. The number of typed donors differed by locus: about 620-630 for A, B, C, DRB1 and DQB1; approximately 540 for DQA1; 606 for DPA1; and roughly 450 for DPB1. Roughly five DR-DQ haplotypes were handled as single units for association and clustering because linkage in the cohort was strong. Among over 350 genotyped donors of the cohort, an average of approximately 250,000 unique TCR beta nucleotide sequences were sequenced per donor, about a sixth of them non-productive. Beyond this particular receptor, the publication reports: Assigning TCR associations to individual alleles was difficult when HLA alleles, especially DR and DQ, strongly co-occurred. Because counts were too low, about 18 rarely observed V segments, including chromosome 9 orphons, were excluded from the earlier analysis of 587 of the donors. The authors suggested that the approach could potentially be generalized to other disease states and immunological phenotypes. The classifier was reported to diagnose cytomegalovirus status with high specificity and sensitivity in both the original cohort and the validation cohort. Some IMGT-functional V segments, including TRBV6-2 and TRBV6-3, could not be told apart with the 87-base-pair reads, so those segments were excluded. While some public TCRs were present in many individuals, most TCR sequences turned up only very rarely across donors. In a later analysis, TCR association rates were found to vary across HLA loci, with the most associated TCRs seen for DRB1 alleles and the fewest for HLA-C alleles. In a later analysis, HLA-associated TCR beta chains were found to be more clonally expanded and to have lower generation probabilities than equally common non-associated chains. Broadly in line with IMGT annotations, most TCR beta V segments showed up in productive rearrangements about 87% or about 30% of the time in an earlier analysis of under 700 of the donors. A few of the identified cytomegalovirus-associated TCR beta chains were confirmed in vitro to be specific for cytomegalovirus antigens. Correlated functional status among segregating V segments might be attributable to linkage disequilibrium, but an unknown experimental factor could not be ruled out. In a later genetic analysis, fewer N-insertions in productive TCRs were reported among donors in an Asian-associated ancestry cluster than the approximately 710-donor mean. A later analysis found that most CMV-associated TCR beta chains appeared HLA-restricted, with HLA associations seemingly driven largely by CMV exposure. Sequencing depth was assumed to be roughly uniform across donors in the presence/absence analyses, though that assumption may not hold. Several of the top co-occurrence clusters appeared to be linked to parvovirus B19, influenza, CMV and Epstein-Barr virus, according to a later analysis. A further reported finding was that TCR beta sequences accurately predicted the HLA-A and HLA-B alleles for most subjects in the first cohort. In a later analysis, 15,000 to 20,000 TCR beta sequences were associated with specific HLA alleles at a false discovery rate of 0.05. A later genetic analysis associated a missense DCLRE1C variant with V-gene and J-gene trimming of TCR beta chains, and an independent cohort replicated the association. Because HLA typing was missing for some donors at each locus, association tests included only the typed subset. A cluster of highly shared sequence variants was judged likely to be a technical artifact of the sequencing pipeline. Immune exposure information for the cohort was limited to CMV serostatus. A total of 164 TCR beta chains were listed by the study as associated with cytomegalovirus. The cohort was sequenced for TCR beta chains only, and without alpha or paired-chain data the features that could be detected were limited.

The library was produced with the immunoSEQ multiplex PCR assay. A mixture of 60 forward primers for TCR Vbeta segments and 13 reverse primers for TCR Jbeta segments was used in the multiplex PCR. The CDR3 region of rearranged TCR beta genes was amplified from genomic DNA by a multiplex PCR assay. On the Illumina HiSeq System, the amplified TCR beta libraries were sequenced as 87-base-pair reads. In the source study's methods: Across the 700 or so repertoires, a later analysis counted tens of millions of unique TCR beta chains, 8.5 million to 12 million of which were shared by at least two donors. To remove PCR and sequencing errors, raw reads were error-corrected and collapsed into unique sequences using a nearest-neighbor algorithm that merged closely related sequences. To assign V, D and J gene segments, CDR3 sequences were aligned to IMGT reference sequences. For a sequence to be retained, a match of at least six nucleotides to both a V gene segment and a J gene segment was required. A rearrangement was called productive if the CDR3 had no stop codons and remained in frame with V and J, and every other rearrangement was called non-productive. Following IMGT convention, CDR3 was defined as the stretch from the second conserved V-encoded cysteine up to the conserved J-encoded phenylalanine. The earlier analysis of 587 of the donors excluded any sequence lacking an unambiguous match to a single V gene segment. An earlier analysis of over 450 of the donors classified V segments as functional when productive rearrangements were above 56.7% and as segregating when the standard deviation between donors was above 5%. A statistical classification framework was built to diagnose cytomegalovirus status from the catalog of TCR beta chain sequences. In a later analysis, V and J genes were assigned by comparing TCR nucleotide sequences against IMGT/GENE-DB human TR gene sequences. Using the TCRdist pipeline, a later analysis assigned CDR3 sequences along with most-parsimonious VDJ recombination scenarios. In a later analysis, each TCR beta chain was defined by its CDR3 amino acid sequence together with its V-gene family, and reads lacking a unique V-gene family were excluded. A later analysis removed 550 to 650 highly shared, low-generation-probability nucleotide sequences to deal with suspected cross-contamination and a sequencing artifact. A later analysis calculated a clonal expansion index for each public chain from normalized within-repertoire ranks of inferred template counts. A later analysis computed generation probabilities with a VDJ recombination model fitted to out-of-frame rearrangements, and checked the results against IGoR. A later analysis scored TCR-TCR, TCR-HLA and TCR-CMV co-occurrence with hypergeometric tests, applying a repertoire-size bias correction to TCR pairs. In a later analysis, false discovery rates were estimated by permuting HLA or CMV assignments 20 times. A later analysis grouped co-occurring TCRs with DBSCAN, adding TCRdist sequence similarity when clustering within HLA-allele-positive subsets. For co-occurrence clustering, repertoires with fewer than 30,000 or more than 120,000 public chains were excluded, along with five repertoires with anomalous nucleotide sharing. Held by TCRdb, this immuneACCESS table contains in-frame sequences only and omits some clones. Under half of the omission traces to an unresolved V gene where checked; the cause of the rest is unknown. From that table come the V and J calls and clone size; the DNA was used to work out D and trimming. The table for this sample lists fewer than 200,000 clones; about 72% of them were counted only once. Over 1.3% of the sample goes to the ten largest clones.

As to this clone: Which antigen it targets is not known. Qualities for individual bases were not recorded, and no much larger clone is one base off.

Based on the germline V gene (reference sequence), the CDR1 and CDR2 sequences are MNHNY and SVGAGI. Relative to germline, V is missing 7 bases and J is missing 2 bases, with 11 bases of the junction outside any gene match. The CDR3 goes from the cysteine to the phenylalanine over 16 residues. Only the CDR3 part of the read is kept: 48 bases, read in frame from the first base. The cohort was made up of several hundred healthy bone marrow donors. At the time of sampling, every cohort member was nominally healthy, though immune exposures that went unrecorded were likely present. The donor tested CMV seronegative and was one of the 352 seronegative cohort members. A peripheral blood sample was provided by each donor, and peripheral blood mononuclear cells were used for TCR beta sequencing. Genomic DNA extraction from the blood cell samples was performed with the Qiagen DNeasy Blood Extraction Kit.

The sequencing input was PBMCs. This chain is built from TRBV6-6 and TRBJ2-5; TRBD1 agrees with 9 junctional bases. This TCR was recovered from a man between 60 and 75 years old in good health and CMV-seronegative. DNA sequence: TGTGCCAGCACAAACGCAGGGACAGGGAGTCAAGAGACCCAGTACTTC. This translates into CASTNAGTGSQETQYF.